The 11 T cell receptor beta chains below all came from one sample that was sequenced in a study of blood T cell repertoires in COVID-19 (dated by TCRdb to 2020 to 2022). The library was built by means of the immunoSEQ multiplex PCR assay. TCRdb took over this immuneACCESS table, retaining in-frame rearrangements with V and J assigned. Such tables are incomplete; in checked studies, under half of the missing clones stem from an unresolved V gene, and the remainder is unexplained. The sample table lists 200,000 to 250,000 clones, roughly 87% of them with a count of one. The biggest ten clones account for more than 10% of the sample. Material: peripheral blood. The source of these receptors is a young woman who had recovered from COVID-19.

This clone was seen only a few times. This sequence joins TRBV2 and TRBJ1-6, with 7 bases identical to TRBD1. Germline V gene data show CDR1 as SNHLY and CDR2 as FYNNEI. This CDR3 spans 13 amino acids. The ends lost 6 bases at V and 10 bases at J; junction bases unmatched: 6. CDR3 coding DNA: TGTGCCAGCAGGTTTGGGACAGCCTCACCCCTCCACTTT. Protein product: CASRFGTASPLHF.

The chain is built from TRBV2 and TRBJ1-1; perhaps TRBD1 as D (5 bases). This CDR3 is 12 amino acids long. The V gene lost 7 bases and the J gene lost 4 bases, with 10 bases spanning the gap. Germline V gene sequence: CDR1 SNHLY, CDR2 FYNNEI. The CDR3 region is CASTPGLTEAFF. CDR3 nucleotide sequence: TGTGCCAGCACCCCAGGGCTCACTGAAGCTTTCTTT. Full variable domain (remainder filled in from reference TRBV2 and TRBJ1-1): EPEVTQTPSHQVTQMGQEVILRCVPISNHLYFYWYRQILGQKVEFLVSFYNNEISEKSEIFDDQFSVERPDGSNFTLKIRSTKLEDSAMYFCASTPGLTEAFFGQGTRLTVV.

The chain uses TRBV21-1 and TRBJ2-5; the D segment call TRBD2 is taken from the table without a DNA check. TRBV21-1 corresponds to a pseudogene. The CDR3 runs to 17 residues. The CDR3 loop is CASSKALLAGGIETQYF. The DNA of the CDR3 is TGTGCCAGCAGCAAAGCGCTTTTAGCGGGAGGCATAGAGACCCAGTACTTC.

This clone was picked up a small number of times. The V gene is TRBV5-6, the J gene TRBJ2-2; D uncertain. This CDR3 spans 12 amino acids. V was cut by 3 bases and J by 6 bases, with 6 bases left in between. Germline V CDR1 and CDR2: SGHDT, YYEEEE. The CDR3 here is CASSSLPGELFF. CDR3 sequence (DNA): TGTGCCAGCAGCTCCCTTCCCGGGGAGCTGTTTTTT.

This chain connects TRBV7-2 to TRBJ2-7; maybe TRBD2 (5 bases). The germline gives CDR1 SGHTA, CDR2 FQGNSA. The length of the CDR3 is 14 residues. Trimming removed 1 base from V and 4 bases from J, with 11 bases in between. DNA of the CDR3: TGTGCCAGCAGCTTAGGGGCGGGCCGGTACGAGCAGTACTTC. Translated, it gives CASSLGAGRYEQYF.

This chain uses TRBV5-6 with TRBJ1-2; the D gene is possibly TRBD1 (5 bases). V shed 4 bases and J shed 4 bases, with 14 bases lying between them. This CDR3 region has 14 residues. In germline, CDR1 is SGHDT, CDR2 YYEEEE. CDR3 sequence: CASSQGWGSYGYTF. In nucleotides, the CDR3 is TGTGCCAGCAGCCAGGGATGGGGTAGCTATGGCTACACCTTC. Using reference TRBV5-6 and TRBJ1-2 for the parts outside the CDR3, the full variable domain is DAGVTQSPTHLIKTRGQQVTLRCSPKSGHDTVSWYQQALGQGPQFIFQYYEEEERQRGNFPDRFSGHQFPNYSSELNVNALLLGDSALYLCASSQGWGSYGYTFGSGTRLTVV.

The chain carries TRBV9 and TRBJ2-1; D remains ambiguous. The CDR3 covers 14 residues. Germline CDR1 reads SGDLS; CDR2 reads YYNGEE. V lost 0 bases and J 4 bases, leaving 8 bases between the germline ends. The CDR3 is CASSVDSLYNEQFF. As DNA, the CDR3 is TGTGCCAGCAGCGTAGATTCCCTATACAATGAGCAGTTCTTC.

This chain links TRBV9 with TRBJ2-1; 9 bases align to TRBD2. Germline V gives CDR1 SGDLS, CDR2 YYNGEE. The V gene end was trimmed by 0 bases and the J gene end by 9 bases; junction bases not matched to a gene: 7. The CDR3 has 15 residues. CDR3 in DNA: TGTGCCAGCAGCGTAGCTGTGGCGGGAGGGAGTGAGCAGTTCTTC. Encoded protein: CASSVAVAGGSEQFF.

The V call is TRBV10-3, the J call TRBJ2-2, with 8 bases matching TRBD2. With 4 bases clipped from V and 5 bases from J, the junction kept 3 bases outside the gene matches. Germline CDR1 is ENHRY and CDR2 is SYGVKD. The length of the CDR3 is 14 residues. CDR3 loop: CAISGQRETGELFF. The CDR3 region has the DNA TGTGCCATCAGTGGGCAGCGGGAGACCGGGGAGCTGTTTTTT.

The chain recombines TRBV5-1 with TRBJ2-7; TRBD2 aligns across 11 bases. V shed 3 bases and J 0 bases; nucleotides not matched to a gene: 8. The CDR3 is 17 residues long. Germline assignment: CDR1 SGHRS and CDR2 YFSETQ. The CDR3 region is CASSSLAGGLSSYEQYF. DNA of the CDR3: TGCGCCAGCAGCTCGCTAGCGGGAGGATTAAGCTCCTACGAGCAGTACTTC.

This chain uses TRBV7-3 with TRBJ2-6, with 9 nucleotides matching TRBD1. Germline CDR1 and CDR2: SGHTA and FQGTGA. The CDR3 spans 17 residues. Trimming took 4 bases from V and 0 from J; bases not matched to a gene: 4. In DNA form, the CDR3 reads TGTGCCAGCAGCTCACAGGGGGCTGACTCTGGGGCCAACGTCCTGACTTTC. Its protein is CASSSQGADSGANVLTF.